This entry features one T cell receptor (beta chain) sequence. This sample stems from a study of blood T cell repertoires in COVID-19. Study overall: Samples representing acute and convalescent COVID-19 were sourced from the United States, Italy and Spain.

The protocol was immunoSEQ multiplex PCR, while the TCRdb copy is restricted to in-frame clones and leaves out a portion. The table includes 200,000 or so clones, 70% to 90% detected once. The sequenced sample consisted of peripheral blood. The sequence was obtained from a man aged 55-75 years with COVID-19, enrolled during active disease.

CDR3 nucleotide sequence: TGTGCCAGTAGTATAGGTGGGCTCAATCAGCCCCAGCATTTT. Its translation is CASSIGGLNQPQHF. The gene calls are TRBV19 and TRBJ1-5, with D uncertain. Germline-derived CDR1 and CDR2 are LNHDA and SQIVND (reference sequence). The CDR3 has 14 amino acids. V was clipped by 1 base and J by 3 bases, with 7 bases between them.